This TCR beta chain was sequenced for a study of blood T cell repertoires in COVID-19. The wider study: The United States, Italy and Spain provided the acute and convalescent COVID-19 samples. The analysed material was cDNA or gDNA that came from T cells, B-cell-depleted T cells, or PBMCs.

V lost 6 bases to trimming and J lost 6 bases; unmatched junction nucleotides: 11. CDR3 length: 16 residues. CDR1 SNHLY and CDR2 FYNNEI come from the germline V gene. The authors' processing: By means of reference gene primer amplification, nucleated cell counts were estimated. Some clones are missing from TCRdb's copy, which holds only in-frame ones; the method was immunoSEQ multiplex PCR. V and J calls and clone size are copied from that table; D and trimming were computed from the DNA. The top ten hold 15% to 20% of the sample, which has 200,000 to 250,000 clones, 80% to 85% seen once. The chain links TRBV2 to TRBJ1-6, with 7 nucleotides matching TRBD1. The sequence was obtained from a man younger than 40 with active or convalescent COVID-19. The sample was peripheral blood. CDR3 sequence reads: CASRFSRQGPNSPLHF. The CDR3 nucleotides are TGTGCCAGCAGATTCTCCAGACAGGGCCCTAATTCACCCCTCCACTTT.